The TCR beta chain described here comes from a study of T cell responses to AZD1222 COVID-19 vaccine. Libraries were prepared by immunoSEQ multiplex PCR; TCRdb keeps only in-frame clonotypes and omits some of them. The table has fewer than 180,000 clones, under 95% seen once; the top ten hold roughly 3.4%. Trimming took off 3 bases at V and 5 bases at J, with 8 bases between the two ends. Germline CDR1 and CDR2: MNHEY and SMNVEV (reference sequence). The CDR3 spans 13 residues. The sequence was obtained from an adult who received the AZD1222 COVID-19 vaccine. The material sequenced was peripheral blood, taken 28 days after the second AZD1222 dose. The V and J genes are TRBV27 and TRBJ2-1; possibly TRBD2 for D (6 bases). The CDR3, as DNA: TGTGCCAGCAGTTTCGGGGGAAACAATGAGCAGTTCTTC. Its protein is CASSFGGNNEQFF.